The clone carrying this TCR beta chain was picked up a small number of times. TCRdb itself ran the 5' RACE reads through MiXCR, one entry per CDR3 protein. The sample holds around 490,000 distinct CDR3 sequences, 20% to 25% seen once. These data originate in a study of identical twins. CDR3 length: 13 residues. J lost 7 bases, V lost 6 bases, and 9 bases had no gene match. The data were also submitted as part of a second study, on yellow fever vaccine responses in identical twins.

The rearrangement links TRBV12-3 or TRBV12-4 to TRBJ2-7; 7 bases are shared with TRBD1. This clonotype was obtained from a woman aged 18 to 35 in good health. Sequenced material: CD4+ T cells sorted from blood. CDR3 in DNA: TGTGCCAGCAGCCCAGGGACAGATCGTGAGCAGTACTTC. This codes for CASSPGTDREQYF.